This T cell receptor (beta chain) came from a study of blood T cell repertoires in COVID-19. Only in-frame clones appear in the TCRdb table, and some are missing; sequencing was by immunoSEQ multiplex PCR. The sample lists around 250,000 clones; approximately 84% were seen once. Donors of Cohort 3 who recovered were those that had two negative PCRs, clearance, or symptom resolution. The TCR comes from a man aged 18 to 35 who had recovered from COVID-19. Sequencing was carried out using PBMCs or T cells enriched from blood (not recorded which).

In DNA form, the CDR3 reads TGTGCCAGCAGAGAGAATGAAAAACTGTTTTTT. This gives the protein CASRENEKLFF. The rearrangement joins TRBV28 to TRBJ1-4; D is unresolved. The CDR3 consists of 11 residues. With 6 bases removed from V and 5 bases from J, the gap between germline ends came to 4 bases. Germline CDR1 is MDHEN and CDR2 is SYDVKM.